This TCR beta chain came from a study of CD8+ T cells in alopecia areata. Treatment given: oral pan-JAK inhibitor, 5-10 mg twice daily. This clone was picked up a small number of times. RNA was extracted and reverse transcribed into cDNA as the sequencing template. TCRdb keeps only in-frame clones here, not all; method: immunoSEQ multiplex PCR. Of 100,000 to 150,000 clones in the sample, roughly 60% were seen once. The receptor was derived from a human donor with alopecia areata. The source material was CD8+ T cells sorted from blood, sampled at week 4, from a patient treated with tofacitinib.

CDR3 loop: CSVEDLDYEQYF. DNA for the CDR3: TGCAGCGTTGAGGATCTGGACTACGAGCAGTACTTC. The chain employs TRBV29-1 and TRBJ2-7, with unresolved D. The CDR3 consists of 12 residues. Trimming removed 3 bases from V and 3 bases from J, with 9 bases in between. CDR1 is SQVTM and CDR2 is ANQGSEA in the germline V gene.